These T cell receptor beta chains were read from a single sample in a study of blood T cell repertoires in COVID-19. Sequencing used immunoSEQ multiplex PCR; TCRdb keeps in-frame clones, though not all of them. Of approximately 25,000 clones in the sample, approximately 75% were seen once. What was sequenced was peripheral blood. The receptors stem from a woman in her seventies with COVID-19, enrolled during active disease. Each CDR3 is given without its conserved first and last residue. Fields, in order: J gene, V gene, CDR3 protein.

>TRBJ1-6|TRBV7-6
ASSLRTGISYNSPLH
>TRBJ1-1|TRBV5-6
ASSRGISRGSEAF
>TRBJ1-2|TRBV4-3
ASSQGPTDGYGYT
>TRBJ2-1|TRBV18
ASSRTSGDNEQF
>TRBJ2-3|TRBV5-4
ASTPEGSDTQY
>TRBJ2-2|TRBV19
ASSARLAGGPGELF
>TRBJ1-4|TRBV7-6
ASTRYGTGVVLDEKLF
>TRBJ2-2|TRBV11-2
ASSGGIHTGELF
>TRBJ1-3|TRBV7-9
ASSFAGLLPGRGNTIY
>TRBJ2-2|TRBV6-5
ASTHGGAGTGELF
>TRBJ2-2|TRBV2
ASKGLAGAAGELF
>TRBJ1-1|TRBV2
ASRGTAKNTEAF
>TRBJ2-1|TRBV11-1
ASSLGTRNEQF
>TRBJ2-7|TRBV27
ASTPAGKYEQY
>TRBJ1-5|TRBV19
ASCPVQGNQPQH
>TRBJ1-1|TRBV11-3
ASSPPGYTEAF
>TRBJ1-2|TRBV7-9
ASSSTGHGYT
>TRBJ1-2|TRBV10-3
AIGSLPGGYT
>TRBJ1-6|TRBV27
ASSLAGSDSPLH
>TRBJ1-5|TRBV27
ASSPQGGGPQH
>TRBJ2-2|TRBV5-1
ASSFGGDAGELF
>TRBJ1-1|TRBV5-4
ASSFDWGTGEAF
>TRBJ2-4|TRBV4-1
ASSQPWEGRAKNIQY
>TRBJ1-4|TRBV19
ASSLGQSTNEKLF
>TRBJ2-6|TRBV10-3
ATGGDRVKTGANVLT
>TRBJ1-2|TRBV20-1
SASQVAGYT
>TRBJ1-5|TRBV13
ASSLWGDSQPQH